This TCR beta chain is drawn from a study of blood T cell repertoires in COVID-19. Libraries were prepared by immunoSEQ multiplex PCR; TCRdb keeps only in-frame clonotypes and omits some of them. The sample carries about 220,000 clones, roughly four fifths recorded once. This clonotype originated in a woman in her fifties or sixties who had recovered from COVID-19. The source material was PBMCs or T cells enriched from blood (not recorded which).

CDR3 DNA: TGTGCCAGCAGCTTAGAACGGGTTGGAAACACCATATATTTT. It encodes CASSLERVGNTIYF. The chain employs TRBV11-2 and TRBJ1-3; no clear D gene. The CDR3 totals 14 residues. The germline CDR1 and CDR2 sequences are SGHAT and FQNNGV. Trimming cost V 0 bases and J 3 bases, with 6 bases left between them. Complete variable domain (other parts from reference TRBV11-2 and TRBJ1-3): EAGVAQSPRYKIIEKRQSVAFWCNPISGHATLYWYQQILGQGPKLLIQFQNNGVVDDSQLPKDRFSAERLKGVDSTLKIQPAKLEDSAVYLCASSLERVGNTIYFGEGSWLTVV.